These 25 T cell receptor beta chains were all obtained from the same sample, sequenced in a study of blood T cell repertoires in COVID-19. Assay: immunoSEQ multiplex PCR; the TCRdb copy retains only in-frame clones and omits some. The table has about 72,000 clones, around nine tenths seen once. What was sequenced was peripheral blood. All receptors derive from a woman aged 60-75 years with acute or convalescent COVID-19.

The chain uses TRBV27 and TRBJ1-1; D possibly corresponds to TRBD1 (6 bases). The germline gives CDR1 MNHEY, CDR2 SMNVEV (reference sequence). The CDR3 runs 13 residues. V was trimmed by 6 bases and J by 4 bases, leaving 12 bases between them. The CDR3, as DNA: TGTGCCAGCAGCTCCACAGGGATCACTGAAGCTTTCTTT. Protein: CASSSTGITEAFF.

The rearrangement uses TRBV4-1 and TRBJ1-4, with TRBD1 matching over 11 bases. V lost 0 bases to trimming and J lost 7 bases; unmatched junction nucleotides: 1. The CDR3 extends over 15 amino acids. The V gene's germline CDR1 is MGHRA and CDR2 YSYEKL. The CDR3 nucleotides read TGCGCCAGCAGCCAAGATGGGACAGGGGGTGAAAAACTGTTTTTT. Amino acid sequence: CASSQDGTGGEKLFF.

The rearrangement joins TRBV4-1 to TRBJ2-1, with 7 bases fitting TRBD1. J gave up 4 bases and V 3 bases, and 0 bases lay outside the gene matches. CDR3 length: 13 amino acids. Germline V CDR1 and CDR2: MGHRA, YSYEKL. The CDR3 DNA reads TGCGCCAGCAGCCAGGGACAGTACAATGAGCAGTTCTTC. Its translation is CASSQGQYNEQFF.

This chain links TRBV11-1 with TRBJ2-3, with 13 bases identical to TRBD2. The CDR3 runs 16 residues. Trimming cost V 7 bases and J 2 bases; bases outside gene matches: 6. Germline assignment: CDR1 SGHAT and CDR2 FQDESV (reference sequence). The CDR3 loop reads CASIKTSGGNTDTQYF. The DNA for the CDR3 is TGTGCCAGCATCAAGACTAGCGGGGGGAACACAGATACGCAGTATTTT.

The chain has TRBV19 and TRBJ2-7, with 7 bases lining up with TRBD1. The CDR3 has 10 residues. Germline V gives CDR1 LNHDA, CDR2 SQIVND (reference sequence). The CDR3 coding sequence is TGTCCAGGGGGAGTCTACGAGCAGTACTTC. Translating gives CPGGVYEQYF.

The genes are TRBV3-1 (or the pseudogene TRBV3-2) and TRBJ1-6, with D unresolved. Trimming shortened V by 4 bases and J by 9 bases, and 16 bases separated the two germline ends. This CDR3 is 15 amino acids long. CDR1 and CDR2 from the germline V gene are LGHDT and YNNKEL (reference sequence). The CDR3 spells CASSLRTGSGSPLHF. The CDR3, as DNA: TGTGCCAGCAGCCTCCGGACGGGGTCGGGTTCACCCCTCCACTTT.

Notes on this clone: The limits of the CDR3 on the DNA are not certain, so only TCRdb's listed CDR3 is given. The chain employs TRBV7-9 and TRBJ2-1; TRBD2 is taken as the D call from the table, unchecked against the DNA. The CDR3 is 17 residues long, ends included. Germline CDR1 and CDR2: SEHNR and FQNEAQ (reference sequence). CDR3 sequence reads: CASSSTLGGDSYNEQFF.

The chain has TRBV7-3 and TRBJ2-2, with D possibly matching TRBD1 (5 bases). Deletions cut 5 bases from V and 1 base from J, with 23 bases between. Looked up from germline, CDR1 is SGHTA and CDR2 is FQGTGA. The CDR3 is 19 amino acids. The CDR3 nucleotides read TGTGCCAGCAGCCCCCCGCCCAGGGAACACCTCATGAACACCGGGGAGCTGTTTTTT. As protein: CASSPPPREHLMNTGELFF. Drawing the rest from reference TRBV7-3 and TRBJ2-2, the complete variable domain is GAGVSQTPSNKVTEKGKYVELRCDPISGHTALYWYRQSLGQGPEFLIYFQGTGAADDSGLPNDRFFAVRPEGSVSTLKIQRTERGDSAVYLCASSPPPREHLMNTGELFFGEGSRLTVL.

The chain has TRBV3-1 (or the pseudogene TRBV3-2) and TRBJ1-1; no clear D. Trimming left V 4 bases short and J 0 bases short, with 12 bases between. This CDR3 region has 15 residues. Looked up from germline, CDR1 is LGHDT and CDR2 is YNNKEL (reference sequence). In nucleotides, the CDR3 is TGTGCCAGCAGCCCCATGATCGGGATGAACACTGAAGCTTTCTTT. Translation: CASSPMIGMNTEAFF.

The chain is built from TRBV5-1 and TRBJ2-5; 7 nucleotides agree with TRBD1. The V gene end was trimmed by 7 bases and the J gene end by 3 bases; junction bases not matched to a gene: 3. CDR1 and CDR2 (germline): SGHRS, YFSETQ. CDR3 length equals 12 residues. In DNA form, the CDR3 reads TGCGCCAGCCGGGACAGCAAAGAGACCCAGTACTTC. Protein product: CASRDSKETQYF. The full variable domain, rest sourced from reference TRBV5-1 and TRBJ2-5, is KAGVTQTPRYLIKTRGQQVTLSCSPISGHRSVSWYQQTPGQGLQFLFEYFSETQRNKGNFPGRFSGRQFSNSRSEMNVSTLELGDSALYLCASRDSKETQYFGPGTRLLVL.

This rearrangement joins TRBV12-5 to TRBJ2-5; the D gene is possibly TRBD2 (6 bases). Looked up from germline, CDR1 is LGHNT and CDR2 is FRNRAP. V lost 9 bases and J lost 7, with 15 bases in between. The CDR3 covers 12 residues. DNA for the CDR3: TGTGCTAGCAGTCGCGTGGGGGGGACCCAGTACTTC. Its translation: CASSRVGGTQYF.

This rearrangement joins TRBV18 to TRBJ2-2; maybe TRBD1 (6 bases). The CDR3 has 15 amino acids. Germline-derived CDR1 and CDR2 are KGHSH and LQKENI. The V end lost 2 bases, the J end lost 1 base, and 8 bases lay between the germline ends. In DNA, the CDR3 is TGTGCCAGCTCACCAAGGACAGTGAACACCGGGGAGCTGTTTTTT. Translation: CASSPRTVNTGELFF.

V gene TRBV4-2 combines with J gene TRBJ2-5, with D unresolved. Germline values: CDR1 LGHNA, CDR2 YNFKEQ. Trimming removed 0 bases from V and 6 bases from J, with 17 bases in between. CDR3 length equals 16 residues. CDR3 coding DNA: TGTGCCAGCAGCCAAGAGGTCCAGTTTTTTCAGAAGACCCAGTACTTC. Its translation is CASSQEVQFFQKTQYF.

This chain connects TRBV29-1 to TRBJ1-1; 7 positions match TRBD1. The J segment lost 7 bases and the V segment lost 4 bases, leaving 3 bases of the junction unmatched. The CDR3 runs to 11 residues. The germline CDR1 and CDR2 sequences are SQVTM and ANQGSEA. The CDR3: CSVGQGGEAFF. The CDR3 bases are TGCAGCGTTGGGCAGGGGGGTGAAGCTTTCTTT.

V and J are TRBV2 and TRBJ2-5; possibly TRBD1 for D (6 bases). The CDR3 extends over 14 amino acids. Trimming pared 7 bases from V and 1 base from J, leaving 13 bases between. Germline CDR1 is SNHLY and CDR2 is FYNNEI. The CDR3: CASKAQGFQETQYF. The CDR3, as DNA: TGTGCCAGCAAGGCACAGGGATTCCAAGAGACCCAGTACTTC.

CDR3 in amino acids: CASSATSGGLIGRGSIDTQYF. The CDR3 DNA follows: TGTGCCAGCAGCGCGACTAGCGGGGGTCTCATCGGCCGGGGATCGATAGATACGCAGTATTTT. V is TRBV6-6 and J is TRBJ2-3; TRBD2 agrees at 12 bases. The V segment lost 6 bases and the J segment 5 bases; nucleotides outside the gene matches: 24. CDR1 is MNHNY, CDR2 SVGAGI, per germline (reference sequence). This CDR3 comprises 21 residues.

V is TRBV6-5 and J is TRBJ2-3, with 7 bases identical to TRBD1. Germline CDR1 MNHEY, CDR2 SVGAGI. CDR3 length: 15 amino acids. Trimming removed 0 bases from V and 3 bases from J; junction bases left unmatched: 3. CDR3 loop: CASSYSTGLTDTQYF. The CDR3 bases are TGTGCCAGCAGTTACTCGACAGGGTTGACAGATACGCAGTATTTT.

This clone qualifies as medium-sized. The V call is TRBV20-1, the J call TRBJ2-3, with D possibly matching TRBD1 (6 bases). The CDR3 has 11 amino acids. Germline V gene sequence: CDR1 DFQATT, CDR2 SNEGSKA (reference sequence). Trimming pared 5 bases from V and 5 bases from J, leaving 8 bases between. The CDR3 bases are TGCAGTGCTTCCAGGGGAGATACGCAGTATTTT. Protein: CSASRGDTQYF.

V usage is TRBV6-6 and J usage is TRBJ1-1; maybe TRBD1 (5 bases). The CDR3 spans 14 residues. The germline V and J ends were trimmed by 6 bases and 0 bases, with 11 bases remaining between them. From germline, CDR1 is MNHNY and CDR2 SVGAGI (reference sequence). DNA for the CDR3: TGTGCCAGCAGGGGGATACAGGTGAACACTGAAGCTTTCTTT. Translating it yields CASRGIQVNTEAFF.

J is TRBJ2-7 and V is TRBV4-1, with 8 bases that match TRBD1. V lost 3 bases to trimming and J lost 2 bases; unmatched junction nucleotides: 3. Germline CDR1 reads MGHRA; CDR2 reads YSYEKL. The CDR3 consists of 14 residues. Here the CDR3 DNA reads TGCGCCAGCAGCCAGGGGACAGGACCCTACGAGCAGTACTTC. It is translated as CASSQGTGPYEQYF.

This clone was observed a few times. The rearrangement joins TRBV6-4 to TRBJ1-2; D possibly corresponds to TRBD1 (5 bases). Germline V gene sequence: CDR1 MRHNA, CDR2 SNTAGT. The CDR3 length is 19 residues. Trimming took off 5 bases at V and 0 bases at J, with 25 bases between the two ends. The CDR3 DNA sequence: TGTGCCAGCAGTCCCGTGACAGTACTTTTATCCCACTCTAACTATGGCTACACCTTC. The encoded protein is CASSPVTVLLSHSNYGYTF.

The V and J genes are TRBV9 and TRBJ1-1, with D possibly TRBD1 on 6 matching bases. This CDR3 has 14 amino acids. From germline, CDR1 is SGDLS and CDR2 YYNGEE. V was cut by 4 bases and J by 2 bases, with 12 bases left in between. CDR3: CASSPRGGNTEAFF. The CDR3, as DNA: TGTGCCAGCAGCCCAAGGGGGGGAAACACTGAAGCTTTCTTT.

The table lists this clone with many counts. V gene TRBV5-1 combines with J gene TRBJ1-2; the D is unclear. The CDR3 has 13 amino acids. V lost 1 base and J 12 bases, leaving 16 bases between the germline ends. The germline CDR1 and CDR2 sequences are SGHRS and YFSETQ. The CDR3 protein is CASSLSSTDFNTF. In DNA, the CDR3 is TGCGCCAGCAGCTTGAGTAGTACTGACTTTAACACCTTC.

The chain uses TRBV2 and TRBJ2-7, with TRBD1 matching 8 bases. Looked up from germline, CDR1 is SNHLY and CDR2 is FYNNEI. The CDR3 length is 13 residues. J gave up 2 bases and V 10 bases, and 7 bases lay outside the gene matches. The CDR3 DNA is TGTGCCACTAAAGGACAGGGCCCCTACGAGCAGTACTTC. Encoded protein: CATKGQGPYEQYF.

The rearrangement links TRBV19 to TRBJ2-7; D is unresolved. This CDR3 is 14 amino acids long. Per germline, CDR1 LNHDA and CDR2 SQIVND (reference sequence). V was trimmed by 4 bases and J by 0 bases, leaving 10 bases between them. As DNA, the CDR3 is TGTGCCAGTAGTACGAGAAGAATCTCCTACGAGCAGTACTTC. Encoded protein: CASSTRRISYEQYF.